Shown below are 12 T cell receptor beta chains from a single sample sequenced in a study of CD8 T cells in ankylosing spondylitis. TCRdb redid the calling of the 5' RACE reads with MiXCR, one entry per CDR3 protein. The table has 100,000 to 150,000 distinct CDR3 sequences, about an eighth seen once. The specimen was blood, either unsorted or a sorted T cell fraction (not recorded which). The receptors come from a female donor with ankylosing spondylitis or in good health (not recorded which).

The sample holds many counts of this clonotype. This chain joins TRBV11-3 and TRBJ2-7; unclear D gene. Germline CDR1 is SGHNT and CDR2 is YENEEA. Trimming cost V 0 bases and J 3 bases, with 9 bases left between them. The CDR3 contains 14 residues. CDR3 in amino acids: CASSLDILNYEQYF. DNA of the CDR3: TGTGCCAGCAGCTTAGATATCCTAAACTACGAGCAGTACTTC.

This clonotype has a count of ten or more. The chain combines TRBV4-1 with TRBJ2-1, with no clear D. Germline loops: CDR1 MGHRA, CDR2 YSYEKL. The CDR3 loop spans 11 amino acids. The ends were cut back, 0 bases at V and 8 bases at J, with 2 bases in the middle. In nucleotides, the CDR3 is TGCGCCAGCAGCCAAGATGATGAGCAGTTCTTC. As protein: CASSQDDEQFF.

The chain carries TRBV6-2 or TRBV6-3 and TRBJ2-3, with D tentatively TRBD1 (5 bases). Trimming shortened V by 2 bases and J by 2 bases, and 20 bases separated the two germline ends. Germline CDR1 is MNHEY and CDR2 is SVGEGT. The CDR3 is made up of 18 amino acids. The CDR3 DNA reads as TGTGCCAGCAGTTACCCCCAGCGTAAGGGGCGCCACACAGATACGCAGTATTTT. Its translation is CASSYPQRKGRHTDTQYF.

This clonotype came up many times. The CDR3 loop is CASSGTVNYGYTF. The DNA for the CDR3 is TGTGCCAGCAGCGGGACAGTGAACTATGGCTACACCTTC. The genes are TRBV5-5 and TRBJ1-2; TRBD1 matches at 7 bases. This CDR3 has 13 amino acids. Germline V CDR1 and CDR2: SGHKS, YYEKEE (reference sequence). Unmatched junction bases numbered 2, after V lost 4 bases and J lost 2 bases.

This clonotype was picked up many times. The chain uses TRBV29-1 and TRBJ1-1; D unresolved. The CDR3 runs to 13 residues. The V end lost 4 bases, the J end lost 0 bases, and 9 bases lay between the germline ends. Germline V gene data show CDR1 as SQVTM and CDR2 as ANQGSEA. CDR3 sequence (DNA): TGCAGCGTTGTTACAGCCATGAACACTGAAGCTTTCTTT. Translated: CSVVTAMNTEAFF.

This clonotype was recorded many times. The chain uses TRBV15 and TRBJ1-2; D is perhaps TRBD1 (5 bases). CDR3 length: 14 residues. V shed 0 bases and J shed 2 bases, with 7 bases lying between them. Germline lookup yields CDR1 LNHNV and CDR2 YYDKDF (reference sequence). The CDR3 loop is CATSREGRNYGYTF. CDR3 coding DNA: TGTGCCACCAGCAGAGAGGGGCGGAACTATGGCTACACCTTC.

There are many counts of this clonotype. The chain combines TRBV19 with TRBJ2-1; tentatively, D is TRBD1 (6 bases). This CDR3 has 15 residues. Germline CDR1 LNHDA, CDR2 SQIVND (reference sequence). Trimming removed 7 bases at V and 0 bases at J, with 13 bases between. CDR3 residues: CASTPGQSSYNEQFF. The CDR3 nucleotides read TGTGCCAGTACCCCGGGACAAAGCTCCTACAATGAGCAGTTCTTC.

The chain couples TRBV6-1 to TRBJ2-3, with TRBD1 matching over 7 bases. Unmatched junction bases numbered 5, after V lost 4 bases and J lost 1 base. CDR1 is MNHNS, CDR2 SASEGT, per germline. This CDR3 comprises 15 residues. The CDR3 here is CASSGPGQRTDTQYF. In DNA form, the CDR3 reads TGTGCCAGCAGTGGCCCGGGACAGCGCACAGATACGCAGTATTTT.

This clonotype turned up a few times. The chain's CDR3 is CASSLRQMGGYTF. The CDR3 region has the DNA TGTGCCAGCAGTTTACGACAGATGGGTGGCTACACCTTC. The V and J genes are TRBV12-3 or TRBV12-4 and TRBJ1-2; a possible D gene is TRBD1 (5 bases). CDR3 size: 13 residues. The germline V and J ends were trimmed by 2 bases and 7 bases, with 11 bases remaining between them.

The table lists this clonotype with many counts. V gene TRBV20-1 combines with J gene TRBJ2-1, with 11 bases aligning to TRBD2. The germline gives CDR1 DFQATT, CDR2 SNEGSKA (reference sequence). Unmatched junction bases numbered 13, after V lost 5 bases and J lost 7 bases. The CDR3 has 16 amino acids. The CDR3 region has the DNA TGCAGTGCTCGCATACTAGCGGGAGACACATTTAATGAGCAGTTCTTC. This codes for CSARILAGDTFNEQFF.

The table lists this clonotype with many counts. The genes are TRBV5-1 and TRBJ2-5; TRBD1 aligns across 7 bases. CDR1 SGHRS and CDR2 YFSETQ come from the germline V gene. V lost 1 base and J lost 2; bases outside the gene matches: 5. The length of the CDR3 is 15 residues. The CDR3, as DNA: TGCGCCAGCAGCTTGTGGGGACAGATGCAAGAGACCCAGTACTTC. It yields the protein CASSLWGQMQETQYF.

The chain combines TRBV18 with TRBJ2-2; D possibly corresponds to TRBD1 (5 bases). There are 15 residues in the CDR3. CDR1 is KGHSH and CDR2 is LQKENI in the germline V gene. The V gene lost 4 bases and the J gene lost 1 base, with 10 bases spanning the gap. CDR3 coding DNA: TGTGCCAGCTCACAGGGGCAAGAGAACACCGGGGAGCTGTTTTTT. It is translated as CASSQGQENTGELFF.